This T cell receptor beta chain was documented in a study of beta chain features in type 1 diabetes. Study observations and caveats: A potential PCR bias toward shorter templates would be equal in patient and control samples. Sampled from patients, naive, central memory and Treg TCRB repertoires appeared more similar than those sampled from healthy donors. Patients with Type 1 diabetes showed moderately but significantly shorter TCRB CDR3s in all four CD4+ subsets. At VDJ recombination sites, type 1 diabetes patients had fewer insertions and more deleted nucleotides.

Germline CDR1 is ENHRY and CDR2 is SYGVKD. The CDR3 has 14 residues. Every isolated RNA sample was fully reverse transcribed, so sequencing captured expressed TCRB transcripts. The method was immunoSEQ multiplex PCR; TCRdb's version includes in-frame clones alone and lacks a portion of them. The table lists some 350,000 clones, roughly a tenth of them singletons, with around 0.66% in the top ten. On this clone itself: Its cognate antigen is unknown. Germline is not matched at one junction end, which may reflect a read error.

This chain connects TRBV10-3 to TRBJ2-7; D remains unclear. Material for sequencing was central memory CD4+ T cells from blood. The receptor's source is a man aged 25-40 years with type 1 diabetes. The chain's CDR3 is CASSVQVSAYEQYF. The CDR3 nucleotides read TGTGCCAGCAGTGTTCAGGTTTCGGCCTACGAGCAGTACTTC.